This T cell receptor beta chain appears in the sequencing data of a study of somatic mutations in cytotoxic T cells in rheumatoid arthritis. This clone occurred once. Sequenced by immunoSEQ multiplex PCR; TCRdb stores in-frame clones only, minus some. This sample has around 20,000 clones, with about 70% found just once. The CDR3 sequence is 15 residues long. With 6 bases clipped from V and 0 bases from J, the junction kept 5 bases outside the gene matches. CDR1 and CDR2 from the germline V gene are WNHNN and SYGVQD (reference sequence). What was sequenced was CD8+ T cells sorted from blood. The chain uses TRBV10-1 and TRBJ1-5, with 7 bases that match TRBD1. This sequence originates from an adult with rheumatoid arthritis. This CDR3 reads CASRDRRYSNQPQHF. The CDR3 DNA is TGCGCCAGCAGGGACAGGCGTTATAGCAATCAGCCCCAGCATTTT.